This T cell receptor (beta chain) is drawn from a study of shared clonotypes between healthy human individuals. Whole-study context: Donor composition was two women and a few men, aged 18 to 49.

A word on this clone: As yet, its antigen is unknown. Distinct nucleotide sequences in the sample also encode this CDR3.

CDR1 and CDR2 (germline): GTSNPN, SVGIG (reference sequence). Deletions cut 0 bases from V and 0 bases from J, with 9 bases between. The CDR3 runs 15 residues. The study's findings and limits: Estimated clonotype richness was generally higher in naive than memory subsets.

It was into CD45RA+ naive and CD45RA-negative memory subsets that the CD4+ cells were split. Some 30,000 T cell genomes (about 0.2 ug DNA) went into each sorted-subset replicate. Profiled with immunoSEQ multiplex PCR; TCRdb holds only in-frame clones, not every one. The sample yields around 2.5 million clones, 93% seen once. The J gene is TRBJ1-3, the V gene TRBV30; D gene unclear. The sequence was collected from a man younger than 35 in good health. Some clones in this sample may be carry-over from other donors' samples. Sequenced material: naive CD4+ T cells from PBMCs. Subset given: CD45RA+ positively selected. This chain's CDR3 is CAWSVGRSSGNTIYF. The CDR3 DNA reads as TGTGCCTGGAGTGTAGGACGCAGCTCTGGAAACACCATATATTTT.